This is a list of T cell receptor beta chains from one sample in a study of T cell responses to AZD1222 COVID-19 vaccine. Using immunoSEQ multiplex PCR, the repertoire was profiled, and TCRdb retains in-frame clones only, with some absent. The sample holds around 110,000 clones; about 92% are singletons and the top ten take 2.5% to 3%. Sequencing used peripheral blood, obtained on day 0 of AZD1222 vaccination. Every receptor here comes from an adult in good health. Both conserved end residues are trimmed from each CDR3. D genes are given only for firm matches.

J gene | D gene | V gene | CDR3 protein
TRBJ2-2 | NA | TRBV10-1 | ASSDRGGGELF
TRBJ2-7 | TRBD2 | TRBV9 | ASSPATSGYSYEQY
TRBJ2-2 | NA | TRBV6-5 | ASLGRVFPAGELF
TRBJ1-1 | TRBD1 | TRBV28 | ASSLWDRGAAF
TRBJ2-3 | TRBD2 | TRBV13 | ASRLAGTDTQY
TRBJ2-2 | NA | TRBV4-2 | ASSRLLENTGELF
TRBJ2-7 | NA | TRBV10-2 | ASSSSQAREQY
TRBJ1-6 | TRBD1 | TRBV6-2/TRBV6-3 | ASTPGVENLVRRGPRKSPLH
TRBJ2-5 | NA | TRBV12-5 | ASGLRRETQY
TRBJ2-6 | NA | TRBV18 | ASSRPGEHGANVLT
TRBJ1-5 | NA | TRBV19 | ASSHSQLNNQPQH
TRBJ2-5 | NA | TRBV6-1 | ASSELSGTQETQY
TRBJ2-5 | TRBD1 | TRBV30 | AWSANDRVRETQY
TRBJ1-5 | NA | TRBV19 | ATGAGQPQH
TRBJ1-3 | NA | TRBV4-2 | ASSQEPGSGNTIY
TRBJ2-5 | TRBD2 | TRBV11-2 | ASSSGLAGRETQY
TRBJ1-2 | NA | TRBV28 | ASSLTRDGYT
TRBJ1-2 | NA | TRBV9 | ASSPRGADGYT
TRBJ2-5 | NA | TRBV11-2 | ASSLAGLQETQY
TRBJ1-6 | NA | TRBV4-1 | ASSQDKKEGRSSPLH
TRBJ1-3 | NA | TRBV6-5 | ASSYSGVGGNTIY
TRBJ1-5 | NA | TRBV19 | ASSGDSSYQPQH
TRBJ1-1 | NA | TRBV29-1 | SVEGSNTEAF
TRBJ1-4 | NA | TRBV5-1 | ASSDHPNEKLF
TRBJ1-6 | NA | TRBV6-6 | ASSQTGPENYNSPLH
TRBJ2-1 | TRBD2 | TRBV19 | ASSSRLAGPNNEQF
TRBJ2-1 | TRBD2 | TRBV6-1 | ASSESSGSYNEQF
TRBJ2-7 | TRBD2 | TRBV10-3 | AINFAGGLYEQY
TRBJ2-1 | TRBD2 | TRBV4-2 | ASSQGTSGSSYNEQF
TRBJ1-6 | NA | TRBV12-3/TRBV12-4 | ASSLGDTSPLH
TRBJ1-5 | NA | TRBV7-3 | ASSLKGSSNQPQH
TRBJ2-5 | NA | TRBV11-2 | ASKKGSEETQY
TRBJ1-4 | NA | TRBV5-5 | ASSPYSGKLF
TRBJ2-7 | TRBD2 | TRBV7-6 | ASSLASAGVPYEQY
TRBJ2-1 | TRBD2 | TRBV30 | AWSRGREGYNEQF
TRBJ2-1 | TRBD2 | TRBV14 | ASSRLEGLALGEQF
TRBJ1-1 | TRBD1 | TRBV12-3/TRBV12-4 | ASRWTGGTEAF
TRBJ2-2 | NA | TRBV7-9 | ASSFLSTDTGELF
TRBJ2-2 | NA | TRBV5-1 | ASSHGTPVSGELF
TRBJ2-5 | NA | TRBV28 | ASTLQGARAETQY
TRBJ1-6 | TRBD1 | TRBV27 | ASSLLWDSLGSPLH
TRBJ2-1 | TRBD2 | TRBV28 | ASSGTSGDSYNEQF
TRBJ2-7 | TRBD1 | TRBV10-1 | ASSEWTGGYEQY
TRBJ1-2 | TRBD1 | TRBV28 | ASSSGATGGAVYGYT
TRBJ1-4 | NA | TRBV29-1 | SVVEGLRGKLF
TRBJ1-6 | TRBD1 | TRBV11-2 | ASSLAGQGGASFYSPLH
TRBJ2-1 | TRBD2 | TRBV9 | ASSPIWTSGRAKDEQF
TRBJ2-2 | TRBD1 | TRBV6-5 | ASTGTGEAGELF